These T cell receptor beta chains were read from a single sample in a study of cytotoxic CD8 clonotypes in ibrutinib-treated CLL. Data came from immunoSEQ multiplex PCR; TCRdb stores just in-frame clones and leaves some out. The data show approximately 30,000 clones, with 55% to 70% seen just once and 45% to 65% held by the top ten. The sample here was PBMCs, taken after 24 months of ibrutinib treatment. These receptors were collected from a human donor with chronic lymphocytic leukemia. CDR3s include the opening cysteine and the closing phenylalanine or tryptophan. The order of the fields is J gene, V gene, clone size, D gene, CDR3 protein, CDR3 DNA. D genes are given only for firm matches. Size is omitted from some rows. Given values are once, few, many or a class for expanded clones.

j_call: TRBJ2-3; v_call: TRBV13; clone_size: NA; d_call: NA; cdr3_aa: CASSQSQTGGRDTQYF; cdr3_nt: TGTGCCAGCAGCCAATCCCAGACTGGTGGTCGGGATACGCAGTATTTT
j_call: TRBJ2-3; v_call: TRBV6-1; clone_size: NA; d_call: NA; cdr3_aa: CASTRGGTDTQYF; cdr3_nt: TGTGCCAGCACCCGCGGGGGCACAGATACGCAGTATTTT
j_call: TRBJ2-3; v_call: TRBV5-1; clone_size: NA; d_call: NA; cdr3_aa: CASSGPTTDTQYF; cdr3_nt: TGCGCCAGCAGCGGGCCTACTACAGATACGCAGTATTTT
j_call: TRBJ1-5; v_call: TRBV21-1; clone_size: NA; d_call: NA; cdr3_aa: CASNLGLQPQHF; cdr3_nt: TGTGCCAGCAACCTGGGACTTCAGCCCCAGCATTTT
j_call: TRBJ1-5; v_call: TRBV7-8; clone_size: NA; d_call: TRBD1; cdr3_aa: CASSLSSLDRVISNQPQHF; cdr3_nt: TGTGCCAGCAGCTTAAGCAGCCTCGACAGGGTAATTAGCAATCAGCCCCAGCATTTT
j_call: TRBJ2-1; v_call: TRBV11-2; clone_size: NA; d_call: TRBD2; cdr3_aa: CASSRTSGANEQFF; cdr3_nt: TGTGCCAGCAGCCGGACTAGCGGGGCGAATGAGCAGTTCTTC
j_call: TRBJ2-7; v_call: TRBV20-1; clone_size: NA; d_call: NA; cdr3_aa: CSARERLVEYF; cdr3_nt: TGCAGTGCTAGAGAACGGCTGGTCGAGTACTTC
j_call: TRBJ1-2; v_call: TRBV4-1; clone_size: NA; d_call: NA; cdr3_aa: CASSQDPREGGYGYTF; cdr3_nt: TGCGCCAGCAGCCAAGATCCCCGGGAGGGCGGCTATGGCTACACCTTC
j_call: TRBJ1-3; v_call: TRBV28; clone_size: NA; d_call: NA; cdr3_aa: CASGPWGVAAGNTIYF; cdr3_nt: TGTGCCAGCGGCCCGTGGGGGGTGGCGGCTGGAAACACCATATATTTT
j_call: TRBJ2-5; v_call: TRBV6-6; clone_size: NA; d_call: NA; cdr3_aa: CASTTGVQETQYF; cdr3_nt: TGTGCCAGCACTACGGGTGTACAAGAGACCCAGTACTTC
j_call: TRBJ2-5; v_call: TRBV29-1; clone_size: NA; d_call: NA; cdr3_aa: CSVNTGFGETQYF; cdr3_nt: TGCAGCGTTAACACAGGGTTCGGGGAGACCCAGTACTTC
j_call: TRBJ2-6; v_call: TRBV5-8; clone_size: NA; d_call: NA; cdr3_aa: CAMSWSLTGANVLTF; cdr3_nt: TGTGCCATGTCGTGGTCGCTAACCGGGGCCAACGTCCTGACTTTC
j_call: TRBJ1-6; v_call: TRBV2; clone_size: NA; d_call: NA; cdr3_aa: CASRDQGTYNSPLHF; cdr3_nt: TGTGCCAGCAGGGATCAGGGGACCTATAATTCACCCCTCCACTTT
j_call: TRBJ1-4; v_call: TRBV6-5; clone_size: NA; d_call: NA; cdr3_aa: CASSRGDEKLFF; cdr3_nt: TGTGCCAGCAGTCGGGGGGATGAAAAACTGTTTTTT
j_call: TRBJ2-6; v_call: TRBV27; clone_size: NA; d_call: TRBD1; cdr3_aa: CASTTGGSGANVLTF; cdr3_nt: TGTGCCAGCACGACAGGGGGATCTGGGGCCAACGTCCTGACTTTC
j_call: TRBJ2-5; v_call: TRBV5-1; clone_size: NA; d_call: NA; cdr3_aa: CASSVTRLAGQETQYF; cdr3_nt: TGCGCCAGCAGCGTGACCCGACTGGCGGGCCAAGAGACCCAGTACTTC
j_call: TRBJ1-5; v_call: TRBV4-3; clone_size: NA; d_call: TRBD1; cdr3_aa: CASSHAYDRGNQPQHF; cdr3_nt: TGCGCCAGCAGCCATGCCTACGACAGGGGAAATCAGCCCCAGCATTTT
j_call: TRBJ1-4; v_call: TRBV6-6; clone_size: NA; d_call: NA; cdr3_aa: CASSRATAGAPEKLFF; cdr3_nt: TGTGCCAGCAGCCGCGCGACTGCGGGGGCGCCTGAAAAACTGTTTTTT
j_call: TRBJ1-2; v_call: TRBV9; clone_size: NA; d_call: TRBD1; cdr3_aa: CASSPPTGVDYGYTF; cdr3_nt: TGTGCCAGCAGCCCTCCGACAGGGGTAGATTATGGCTACACCTTC
j_call: TRBJ2-5; v_call: TRBV6-5; clone_size: NA; d_call: NA; cdr3_aa: CATVGVETQYF; cdr3_nt: TGTGCCACCGTAGGGGTGGAGACCCAGTACTTC
j_call: TRBJ2-1; v_call: TRBV27; clone_size: once; d_call: NA; cdr3_aa: CASSFRRPSYNEQFF; cdr3_nt: TGTGCCAGCAGTTTCCGACGACCTTCTTACAATGAGCAGTTCTTC
j_call: TRBJ2-7; v_call: TRBV23-1; clone_size: NA; d_call: NA; cdr3_aa: CASSRDGFSYEQYF; cdr3_nt: TGCGCCAGCAGTCGGGACGGATTCTCCTACGAGCAGTACTTC
j_call: TRBJ1-2; v_call: TRBV2; clone_size: few; d_call: NA; cdr3_aa: CASMGRWVANYGYTF; cdr3_nt: TGTGCCAGCATGGGACGGTGGGTAGCTAACTATGGCTACACCTTC
j_call: TRBJ1-4; v_call: TRBV19; clone_size: NA; d_call: NA; cdr3_aa: CASYPQRYEKLFF; cdr3_nt: TGTGCCAGTTACCCCCAGCGGTATGAAAAACTGTTTTTT
j_call: TRBJ2-3; v_call: TRBV10-1; clone_size: NA; d_call: NA; cdr3_aa: CASSREPRATDTQYF; cdr3_nt: TGCGCCAGCAGTCGCGAACCTAGAGCCACAGATACGCAGTATTTT
j_call: TRBJ1-6; v_call: TRBV14; clone_size: NA; d_call: NA; cdr3_aa: CASSAVPRSYNSPLHF; cdr3_nt: TGTGCCAGCAGCGCGGTCCCTCGCTCCTATAATTCACCCCTCCACTTT
j_call: TRBJ1-1; v_call: TRBV30; clone_size: NA; d_call: NA; cdr3_aa: CAWSQDGNTEAFF; cdr3_nt: TGTGCCTGGAGTCAGGACGGGAACACTGAAGCTTTCTTT
j_call: TRBJ1-1; v_call: TRBV28; clone_size: NA; d_call: NA; cdr3_aa: CASSPVNTEAFF; cdr3_nt: TGTGCCAGCAGTCCAGTTAACACTGAAGCTTTCTTT
j_call: TRBJ2-7; v_call: TRBV11-2; clone_size: few; d_call: TRBD1; cdr3_aa: CASSVHRGPYEQYF; cdr3_nt: TGTGCCAGCAGCGTACACAGGGGGCCCTACGAGCAGTACTTC
j_call: TRBJ2-7; v_call: TRBV11-2; clone_size: few; d_call: TRBD2; cdr3_aa: CASSLERGGYHEQYF; cdr3_nt: TGTGCCAGCAGCTTAGAACGCGGGGGGTACCACGAGCAGTACTTC
j_call: TRBJ1-2; v_call: TRBV19; clone_size: NA; d_call: NA; cdr3_aa: CASSVKGTFHGYTF; cdr3_nt: TGTGCCAGTAGTGTAAAGGGAACTTTCCATGGCTACACCTTC
j_call: TRBJ1-1; v_call: TRBV5-1; clone_size: NA; d_call: TRBD1; cdr3_aa: CASSLGTGNTEAFF; cdr3_nt: TGCGCCAGCAGCTTGGGGACAGGGAACACTGAAGCTTTCTTT
j_call: TRBJ1-1; v_call: TRBV28; clone_size: NA; d_call: TRBD1; cdr3_aa: CASSPRTGGNTEAFF; cdr3_nt: TGTGCCAGCAGTCCGCGGACAGGGGGGAACACTGAAGCTTTCTTT
j_call: TRBJ1-2; v_call: TRBV19; clone_size: NA; d_call: NA; cdr3_aa: CASSIMDSAANYGYTF; cdr3_nt: TGTGCCAGTAGCATCATGGACAGCGCCGCTAACTATGGCTACACCTTC
j_call: TRBJ2-7; v_call: TRBV19; clone_size: NA; d_call: TRBD1; cdr3_aa: CASSSGRGLYEQYF; cdr3_nt: TGTGCCAGTAGTAGTGGCAGGGGGCTTTACGAGCAGTACTTC
j_call: TRBJ2-7; v_call: TRBV7-9; clone_size: NA; d_call: TRBD2; cdr3_aa: CASSPGGGFPTLEQYF; cdr3_nt: TGTGCCAGCAGCCCCGGGGGGGGCTTCCCCACTCTCGAGCAGTACTTC
j_call: TRBJ2-2; v_call: TRBV9; clone_size: NA; d_call: TRBD1; cdr3_aa: CASRATGTNTGELFF; cdr3_nt: TGTGCCAGCAGAGCGACAGGGACGAACACCGGGGAGCTGTTTTTT
j_call: TRBJ2-2; v_call: TRBV5-1; clone_size: NA; d_call: NA; cdr3_aa: CASSLDRAGTGELFF; cdr3_nt: TGCGCCAGCAGCTTAGACAGGGCGGGGACCGGGGAGCTGTTTTTT
j_call: TRBJ1-5; v_call: TRBV27; clone_size: NA; d_call: NA; cdr3_aa: CASSLWGGGQPQHF; cdr3_nt: TGTGCCAGCAGTTTATGGGGGGGTGGCCAGCCCCAGCATTTT
j_call: TRBJ1-1; v_call: TRBV5-1; clone_size: NA; d_call: NA; cdr3_aa: CASSLAGKTAEAFF; cdr3_nt: TGCGCCAGCAGCTTGGCCGGCAAGACCGCTGAAGCTTTCTTT
j_call: TRBJ1-4; v_call: TRBV6-6; clone_size: NA; d_call: NA; cdr3_aa: CASSRDFNEKLFF; cdr3_nt: TGTGCCAGCAGCCGGGATTTTAATGAAAAACTGTTTTTT
j_call: TRBJ2-7; v_call: TRBV18; clone_size: once; d_call: TRBD1; cdr3_aa: CASSPSQGKFSEQYF; cdr3_nt: TGTGCCAGCTCACCATCACAGGGGAAGTTCTCCGAGCAGTACTTC
j_call: TRBJ2-2; v_call: TRBV10-2; clone_size: NA; d_call: NA; cdr3_aa: CASEQDLNTGELFF; cdr3_nt: TGCGCCAGCGAGCAGGACTTGAACACCGGGGAGCTGTTTTTT
j_call: TRBJ1-5; v_call: TRBV2; clone_size: NA; d_call: NA; cdr3_aa: CASSEHGGGFNQPQHF; cdr3_nt: TGTGCCAGCAGTGAACACGGGGGCGGCTTCAATCAGCCCCAGCATTTT
j_call: TRBJ2-1; v_call: TRBV4-1; clone_size: few; d_call: TRBD2; cdr3_aa: CASSQEGYGLAGKNEQFF; cdr3_nt: TGCGCCAGCAGCCAAGAAGGATATGGGCTAGCGGGGAAGAATGAGCAGTTCTTC
j_call: TRBJ2-5; v_call: TRBV6-5; clone_size: once; d_call: NA; cdr3_aa: CASSYAGLYQETQYF; cdr3_nt: TGTGCCAGCAGTTACGCGGGGCTATACCAAGAGACCCAGTACTTC
j_call: TRBJ2-7; v_call: TRBV7-9; clone_size: NA; d_call: TRBD1; cdr3_aa: CASSSTRDSWTGEQYF; cdr3_nt: TGTGCCAGCAGCTCAACTCGGGACAGCTGGACTGGGGAGCAGTACTTC
j_call: TRBJ1-6; v_call: TRBV2; clone_size: NA; d_call: NA; cdr3_aa: CAGQTGYNSPLHF; cdr3_nt: TGTGCCGGACAGACAGGTTATAATTCACCCCTCCACTTT
j_call: TRBJ1-2; v_call: TRBV28; clone_size: once; d_call: TRBD1; cdr3_aa: CASSPGQGGWGYGYTF; cdr3_nt: TGTGCCAGCAGCCCGGGACAGGGGGGTTGGGGCTATGGCTACACCTTC
j_call: TRBJ2-2; v_call: TRBV2; clone_size: NA; d_call: NA; cdr3_aa: CASSEGPLWAGELFF; cdr3_nt: TGTGCCAGCAGTGAAGGCCCGCTTTGGGCCGGGGAGCTGTTTTTT